The rows below give T cell receptor beta chains drawn from one sample of a study of identifying expanded T cells in peripheral blood. This table comes from immunoSEQ multiplex PCR, and its TCRdb copy is limited to in-frame clones, with some not included. The sample records over 90,000 clones, around 88% being singletons. Sequenced material: blood. The receptor set was obtained from a person between 18 and 75 years old in good health. CDR3s include the opening cysteine and the closing phenylalanine or tryptophan. Each record gives: D gene, J gene, clone size, V gene, CDR3 protein, CDR3 DNA. D genes are given only for firm matches. Rows give clone size only sometimes, using once, few, many, or a class for an expanded clone.

TRBD2	TRBJ2-3	NA	TRBV7-3	CASSEPGGRNTDTQYF	TGTGCCAGCAGCGAACCGGGAGGGCGGAACACAGATACGCAGTATTTT
NA	TRBJ2-7	NA	TRBV28	CASRPLFGEQYF	TGTGCCAGCCGCCCGCTTTTCGGAGAGCAGTACTTC
TRBD1	TRBJ2-7	once	TRBV13	CASSSVPGQGFEQYF	TGTGCCAGCAGCTCAGTACCGGGACAGGGGTTCGAGCAGTACTTC
TRBD1	TRBJ2-5	NA	TRBV25-1	CASGSRDRGLVETQYF	TGTGCCAGCGGATCCCGGGACAGGGGTTTAGTAGAGACCCAGTACTTC
NA	TRBJ2-7	NA	TRBV6-1	CASSLRDVDEQYF	TGTGCCAGCAGCCTAAGGGACGTCGACGAGCAGTACTTC
NA	TRBJ1-1	NA	TRBV20-1	CSAREGTEAFF	TGCAGTGCTAGAGAGGGTACTGAAGCTTTCTTT
TRBD2	TRBJ2-5	NA	TRBV9	CASSVVASGPAETQYF	TGTGCCAGCAGCGTAGTGGCTAGCGGGCCCGCAGAGACCCAGTACTTC
NA	TRBJ2-4	NA	TRBV6-4	CASSDSQGGIQYF	TGTGCCAGCAGTGACTCGCAGGGCGGCATTCAGTACTTC
NA	TRBJ2-3	NA	TRBV9	CASKSWGDTQYF	TGTGCCAGCAAAAGCTGGGGGGATACGCAGTATTTT
NA	TRBJ1-2	NA	TRBV7-2	CASSQRTYGYTF	TGTGCCAGCAGCCAGCGGACATATGGCTACACCTTC
NA	TRBJ1-4	NA	TRBV5-1	CASSRDGGTNEKLFF	TGCGCCAGCAGCCGGGACGGTGGAACTAATGAAAAACTGTTTTTT
TRBD2	TRBJ2-5	NA	TRBV7-6	CASSLAVVGLAGGETQYF	TGTGCCAGCAGCTTAGCGGTGGTGGGACTAGCGGGAGGAGAGACCCAGTACTTC
NA	TRBJ1-1	NA	TRBV1	CTSRKGVVDTEAFF	TGCACCAGCAGGAAGGGGGTAGTAGATACTGAAGCTTTCTTT
NA	TRBJ2-5	NA	TRBV7-8	CASSLEGAQYF	TGTGCCAGCAGCTTAGAGGGTGCCCAGTACTTC
TRBD1	TRBJ2-2	NA	TRBV29-1	CSVAKTGTTGELFF	TGCAGCGTTGCGAAGACAGGGACCACCGGGGAGCTGTTTTTT
TRBD2	TRBJ2-1	NA	TRBV27	CASSLSGLAGGSSYNEQFF	TGTGCCAGCAGTTTATCGGGACTAGCGGGAGGGAGCTCCTACAATGAGCAGTTCTTC
NA	TRBJ2-7	few	TRBV19	CASSIGVGDYEQYF	TGTGCCAGTAGTATAGGAGTAGGAGACTACGAGCAGTACTTC
TRBD1	TRBJ1-4	NA	TRBV7-9	CASSLESGQKLEKLFF	TGTGCCAGCAGTTTAGAGTCGGGACAGAAACTTGAAAAACTGTTTTTT
NA	TRBJ1-3	NA	TRBV27	CASSRDINSGNTIYF	TGTGCCAGCAGCCGGGACATTAACTCTGGAAACACCATATATTTT
NA	TRBJ2-1	NA	TRBV5-4	CASTPGVHGEQFF	TGTGCCAGCACGCCCGGGGTGCACGGGGAGCAGTTCTTC
NA	TRBJ2-3	NA	TRBV15	CATSRDSGTDSTDTQYF	TGTGCCACCAGCAGAGATTCCGGGACCGATAGCACAGATACGCAGTATTTT
NA	TRBJ2-7	NA	TRBV27	CASRIYEQYF	TGTGCCAGCAGGATCTACGAGCAGTACTTC
NA	TRBJ1-6	NA	TRBV5-1	CASSIEAGNSPLHF	TGCGCCAGCAGTATAGAGGCTGGTAATTCACCCCTCCACTTT
NA	TRBJ1-3	NA	TRBV29-1	CSVEPNSGNTIYF	TGCAGCGTTGAACCCAACTCTGGAAACACCATATATTTT
NA	TRBJ2-1	NA	TRBV10-3	CAISETNNNEQFF	TGTGCCATCAGTGAAACCAACAACAATGAGCAGTTCTTC
NA	TRBJ1-2	NA	TRBV28	CASNSLNYGYTF	TGTGCCAGCAACAGTCTTAACTATGGCTACACCTTC
NA	TRBJ2-3	NA	TRBV13	CASSSPRDRAKHTQYF	TGTGCCAGCAGCTCCCCCCGGGACCGCGCTAAGCATACGCAGTATTTT
NA	TRBJ2-7	NA	TRBV21-1	CASSKEVAGSVEQYF	TGTGCCAGCAGCAAAGAGGTAGCGGGGTCCGTCGAGCAGTACTTC
NA	TRBJ1-1	many	TRBV28	CASSFGTEAFF	TGTGCCAGCAGTTTTGGCACTGAAGCTTTCTTT
TRBD2	TRBJ2-1	NA	TRBV7-3	CASSLGSSGGYNEQFF	TGTGCCAGCAGCTTAGGATCTAGCGGGGGGTACAATGAGCAGTTCTTC
TRBD1	TRBJ2-2	NA	TRBV10-1	CASSREGQGLNTGELFF	TGCGCCAGCAGCCGAGAGGGACAGGGCCTGAACACCGGGGAGCTGTTTTTT
NA	TRBJ1-1	NA	TRBV5-1	CASSSGPWDTEAFF	TGCGCCAGCAGCTCGGGTCCCTGGGACACTGAAGCTTTCTTT
NA	TRBJ2-7	NA	TRBV2	CASRIQLGTYEQYF	TGTGCCAGCAGGATACAGTTGGGTACCTACGAGCAGTACTTC
NA	TRBJ1-4	once	TRBV5-1	CASTKYHHPDQTEKLFF	TGCGCCAGCACCAAATACCATCACCCCGATCAAACTGAAAAACTGTTTTTT
TRBD2	TRBJ2-3	once	TRBV7-9	CASSSGTSSDTQYF	TGTGCCAGCAGCTCCGGGACTAGTTCAGATACGCAGTATTTT
TRBD2	TRBJ2-3	NA	TRBV10-3	CAISEILAENTDTQYF	TGTGCCATCAGTGAGATCCTAGCGGAAAACACAGATACGCAGTATTTT